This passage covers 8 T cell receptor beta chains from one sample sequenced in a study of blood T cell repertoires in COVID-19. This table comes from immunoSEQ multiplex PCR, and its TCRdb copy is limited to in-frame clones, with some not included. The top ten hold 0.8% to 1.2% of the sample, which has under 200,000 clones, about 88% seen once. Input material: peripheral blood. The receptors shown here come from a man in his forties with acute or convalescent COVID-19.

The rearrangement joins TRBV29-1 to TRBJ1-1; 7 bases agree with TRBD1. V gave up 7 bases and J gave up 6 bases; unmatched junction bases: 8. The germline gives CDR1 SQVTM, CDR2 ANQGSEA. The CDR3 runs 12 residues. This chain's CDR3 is CSAGQVGAEAFF. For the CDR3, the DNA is TGCAGCGCCGGACAGGTCGGGGCTGAAGCTTTCTTT.

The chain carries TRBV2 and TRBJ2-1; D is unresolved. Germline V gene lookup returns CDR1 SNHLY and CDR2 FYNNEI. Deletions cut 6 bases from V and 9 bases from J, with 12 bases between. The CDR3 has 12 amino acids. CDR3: CASSPEVGEQFF. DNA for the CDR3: TGTGCCAGCAGCCCAGAGGTGGGTGAGCAGTTCTTC.

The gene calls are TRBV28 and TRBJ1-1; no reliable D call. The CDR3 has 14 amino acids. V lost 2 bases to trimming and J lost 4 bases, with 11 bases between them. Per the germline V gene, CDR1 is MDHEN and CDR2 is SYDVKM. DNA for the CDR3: TGTGCCAGCAGTTTAACCTCTCTAAGCACTGAAGCTTTCTTT. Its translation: CASSLTSLSTEAFF.

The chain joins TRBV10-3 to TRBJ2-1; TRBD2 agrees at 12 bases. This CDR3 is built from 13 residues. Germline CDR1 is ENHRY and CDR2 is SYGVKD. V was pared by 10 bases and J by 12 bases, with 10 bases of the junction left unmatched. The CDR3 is CATGTSGFPAQFF. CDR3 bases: TGTGCCACCGGGACTAGCGGGTTCCCCGCGCAGTTCTTC.

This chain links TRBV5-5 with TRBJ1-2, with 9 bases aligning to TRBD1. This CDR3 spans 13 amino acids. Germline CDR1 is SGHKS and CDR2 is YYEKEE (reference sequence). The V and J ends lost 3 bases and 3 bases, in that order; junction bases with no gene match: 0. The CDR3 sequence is CASSWTGDYGYTF. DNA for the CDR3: TGTGCCAGCAGCTGGACAGGGGACTATGGCTACACCTTC.

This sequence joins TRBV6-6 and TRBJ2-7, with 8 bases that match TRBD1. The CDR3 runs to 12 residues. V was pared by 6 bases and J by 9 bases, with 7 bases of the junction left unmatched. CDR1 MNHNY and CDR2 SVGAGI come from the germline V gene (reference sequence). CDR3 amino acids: CASSTPGTGQYF. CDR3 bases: TGTGCCAGCAGCACCCCCGGGACAGGGCAGTACTTC.

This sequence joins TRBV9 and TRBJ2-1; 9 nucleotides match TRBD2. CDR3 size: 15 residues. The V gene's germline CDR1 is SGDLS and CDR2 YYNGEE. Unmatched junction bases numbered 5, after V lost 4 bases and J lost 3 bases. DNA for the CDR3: TGTGCCAGCAGCCGTAGCGGGGGAGGCTACAATGAGCAGTTCTTC. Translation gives CASSRSGGGYNEQFF.

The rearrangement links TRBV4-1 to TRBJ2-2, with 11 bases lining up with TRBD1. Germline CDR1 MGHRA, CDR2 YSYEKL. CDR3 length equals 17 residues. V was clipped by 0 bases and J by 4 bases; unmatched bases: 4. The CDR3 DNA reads TGCGCCAGCAGCCAAGAATGGGGACAGGGGGTCACCGGGGAGCTGTTTTTT. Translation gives CASSQEWGQGVTGELFF.